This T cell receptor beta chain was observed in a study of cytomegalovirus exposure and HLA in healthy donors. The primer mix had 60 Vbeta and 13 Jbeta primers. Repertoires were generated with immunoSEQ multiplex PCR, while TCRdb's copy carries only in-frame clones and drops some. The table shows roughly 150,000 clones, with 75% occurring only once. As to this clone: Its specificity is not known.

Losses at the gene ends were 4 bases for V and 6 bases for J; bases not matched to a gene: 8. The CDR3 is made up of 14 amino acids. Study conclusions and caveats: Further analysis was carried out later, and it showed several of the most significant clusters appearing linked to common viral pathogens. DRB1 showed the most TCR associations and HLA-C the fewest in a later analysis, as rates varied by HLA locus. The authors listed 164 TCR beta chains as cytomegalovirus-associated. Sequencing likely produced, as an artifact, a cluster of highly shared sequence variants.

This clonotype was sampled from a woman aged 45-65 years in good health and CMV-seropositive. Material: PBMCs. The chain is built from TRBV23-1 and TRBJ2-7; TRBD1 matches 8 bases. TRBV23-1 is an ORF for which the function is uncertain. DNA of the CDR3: TGCGCCAGCAGTCGGCCGGACAGGGACACCGAGCAGTACTTC. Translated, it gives CASSRPDRDTEQYF.